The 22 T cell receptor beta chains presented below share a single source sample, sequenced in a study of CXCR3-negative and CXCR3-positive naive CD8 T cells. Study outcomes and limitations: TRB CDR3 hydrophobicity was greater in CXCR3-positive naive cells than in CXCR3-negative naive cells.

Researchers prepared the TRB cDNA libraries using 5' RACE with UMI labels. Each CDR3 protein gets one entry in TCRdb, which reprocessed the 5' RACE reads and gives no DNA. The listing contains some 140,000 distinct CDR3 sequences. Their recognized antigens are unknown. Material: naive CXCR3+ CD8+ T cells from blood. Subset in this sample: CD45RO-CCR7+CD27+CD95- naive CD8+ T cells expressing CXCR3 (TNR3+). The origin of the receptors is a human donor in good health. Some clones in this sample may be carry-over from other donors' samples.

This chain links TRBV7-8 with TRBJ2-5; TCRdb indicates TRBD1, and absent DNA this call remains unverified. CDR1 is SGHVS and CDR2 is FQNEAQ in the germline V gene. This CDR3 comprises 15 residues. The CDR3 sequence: CASSLPGQYQETQYF.

The chain's CDR3 is CASSLGTSVQFF. The chain links TRBV7-9 to TRBJ2-1; without DNA, the TCRdb call of TRBD2 cannot be checked. Per germline, CDR1 SEHNR and CDR2 FQNEAQ (reference sequence). There are 12 residues in the CDR3.

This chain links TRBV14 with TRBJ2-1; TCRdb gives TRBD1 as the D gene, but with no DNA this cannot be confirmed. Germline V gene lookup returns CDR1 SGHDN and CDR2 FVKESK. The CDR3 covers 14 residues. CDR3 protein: CASSRTDFYNEQFF.

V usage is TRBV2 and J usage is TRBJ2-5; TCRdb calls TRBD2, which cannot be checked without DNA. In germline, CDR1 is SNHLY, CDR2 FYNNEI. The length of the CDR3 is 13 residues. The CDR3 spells CASITSGIETQYF.

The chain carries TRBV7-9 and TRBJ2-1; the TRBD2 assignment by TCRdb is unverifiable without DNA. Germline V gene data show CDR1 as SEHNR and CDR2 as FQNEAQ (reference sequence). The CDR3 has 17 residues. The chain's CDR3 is CASSPPAGTPRDIEQFF.

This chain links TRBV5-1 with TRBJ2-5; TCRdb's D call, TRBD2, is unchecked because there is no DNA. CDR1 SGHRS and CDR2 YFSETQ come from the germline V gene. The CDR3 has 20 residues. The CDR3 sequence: CASSPPMGLAGGRLQETQYF.

The CDR3 reads CASSPEAGGPQDGFF. The V and J genes are TRBV4-1 and TRBJ2-1; TCRdb picks TRBD2, but there is no DNA to check that call. This CDR3 comprises 15 residues. Germline V lookup: CDR1 MGHRA, CDR2 YSYEKL.

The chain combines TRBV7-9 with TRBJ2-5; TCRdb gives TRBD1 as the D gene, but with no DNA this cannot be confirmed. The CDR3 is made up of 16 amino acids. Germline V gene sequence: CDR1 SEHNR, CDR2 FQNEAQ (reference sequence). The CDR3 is CASSLGAGGVLETQYF.

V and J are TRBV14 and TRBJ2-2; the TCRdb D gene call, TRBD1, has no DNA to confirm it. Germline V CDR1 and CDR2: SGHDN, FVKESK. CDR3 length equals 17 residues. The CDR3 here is CASSQVPGQGRGGELFF.

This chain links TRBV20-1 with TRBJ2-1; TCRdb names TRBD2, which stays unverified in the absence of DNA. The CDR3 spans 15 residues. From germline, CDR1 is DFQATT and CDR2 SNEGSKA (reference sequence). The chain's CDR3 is CSAREGLAYYNEQFF.

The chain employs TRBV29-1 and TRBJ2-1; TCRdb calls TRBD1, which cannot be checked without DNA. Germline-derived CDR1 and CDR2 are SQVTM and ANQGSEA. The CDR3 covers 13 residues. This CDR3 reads CSVESGGGDEQFF.

CDR3: CASSLIEGTGEQYF. The chain employs TRBV7-9 and TRBJ2-7; TCRdb names TRBD1, which stays unverified in the absence of DNA. Germline lookup yields CDR1 SEHNR and CDR2 FQNEAQ (reference sequence). This CDR3 region has 14 residues.

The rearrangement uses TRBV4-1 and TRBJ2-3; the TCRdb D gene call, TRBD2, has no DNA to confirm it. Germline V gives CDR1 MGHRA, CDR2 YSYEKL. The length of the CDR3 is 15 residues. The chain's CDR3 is CASSQERGGRDTQYF.

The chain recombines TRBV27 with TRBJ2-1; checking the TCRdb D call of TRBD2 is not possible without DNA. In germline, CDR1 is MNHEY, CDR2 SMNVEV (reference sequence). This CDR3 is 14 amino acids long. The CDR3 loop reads CASSFGGGGNEQFF.

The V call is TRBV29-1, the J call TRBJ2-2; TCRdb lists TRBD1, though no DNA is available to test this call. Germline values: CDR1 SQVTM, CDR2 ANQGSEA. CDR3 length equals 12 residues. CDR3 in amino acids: CSVERGPGELFF.

CDR3 loop: CASSVGPGVNYGYTF. The V and J genes are TRBV9 and TRBJ1-2; TCRdb outputs TRBD1, but without DNA this stays unchecked. CDR3 length: 15 amino acids. Germline CDR1 reads SGDLS; CDR2 reads YYNGEE.

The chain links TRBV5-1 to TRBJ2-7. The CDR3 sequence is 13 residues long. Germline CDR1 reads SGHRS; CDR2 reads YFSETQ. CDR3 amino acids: CASSWESSYEQYF.

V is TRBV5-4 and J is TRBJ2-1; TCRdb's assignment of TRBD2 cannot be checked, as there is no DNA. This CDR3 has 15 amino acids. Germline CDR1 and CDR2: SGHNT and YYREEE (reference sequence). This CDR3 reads CASSGTSGRGNEQFF.

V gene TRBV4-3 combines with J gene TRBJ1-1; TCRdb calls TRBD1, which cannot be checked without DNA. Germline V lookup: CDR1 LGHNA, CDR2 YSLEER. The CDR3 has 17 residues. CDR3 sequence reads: CASSHNAAQGLTFGAFF.

CDR3 region: CASSSTGNTGELFF. The genes are TRBV13 and TRBJ2-2; TCRdb's D gene call, TRBD1, goes unchecked for lack of DNA. The V gene's germline CDR1 is PRHDT and CDR2 FYEKMQ (reference sequence). The CDR3 totals 14 residues. The whole variable domain, remainder taken from reference TRBV13 and TRBJ2-2, is AAGVIQSPRHLIKEKRETATLKCYPIPRHDTVYWYQQGPGQDPQFLISFYEKMQSDKGSIPDRFSAQQFSDYHSELNMSSLELGDSALYFCASSSTGNTGELFFGEGSRLTVL.

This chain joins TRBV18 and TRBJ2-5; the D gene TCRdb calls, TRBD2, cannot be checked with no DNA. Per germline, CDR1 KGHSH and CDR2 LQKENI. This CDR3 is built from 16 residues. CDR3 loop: CASSPRSGPNKETQYF.

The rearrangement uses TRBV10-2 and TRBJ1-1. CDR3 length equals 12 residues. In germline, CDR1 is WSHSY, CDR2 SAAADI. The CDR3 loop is CASSTRVIEAFF.